The TCR beta chain described here comes from a study of PD-1 blockade in classical Hodgkin lymphoma. Whole-study findings and limits: Whoever responded completely had baseline diversity much like that seen in newly diagnosed patients. CD8+ TCR diversity did not rise significantly by C4D1, unlike CD4+.

The time point denotes: cycle 4 day 1 (C4D1), after around six weeks of nivolumab. All patients experienced relapse after autologous stem cell transplantation, and brentuximab vedotin exposure was variable. TCRdb's copy holds only in-frame clones and misses some; the assay was immunoSEQ multiplex PCR. The sample shows tens of thousands of clones, approximately 78% of them seen only once. The germline V gene encodes CDR1 LNHDA and CDR2 SQIVND (reference sequence). This CDR3 is 17 amino acids long. Note on this clone: Its specificity is not known. A read error may account for a junction end that differs from germline.

The gene calls are TRBV19 and TRBJ1-2, with 12 bases aligning to TRBD1. Sequencing used peripheral blood mononuclear cells (PBMCs), obtained before the fourth cycle of nivolumab. The sequence came from a human donor with classical Hodgkin lymphoma. The CDR3 DNA reads TGTGCTAGTAGCTCCCTGGGACAGGGGGCGCGGTCCGATGGCTACACCTTC. It specifies CASSSLGQGARSDGYTF.